One and the same sample provided the 25 T cell receptor beta chains below, sequenced in a study of cytomegalovirus exposure and HLA in healthy donors. It was with 60 Vbeta and 13 Jbeta primers that the PCR ran. This table comes from immunoSEQ multiplex PCR, and its TCRdb copy is limited to in-frame clones, with some not included. The table records more than 150,000 clones, around four fifths of them present only once. Sequences were obtained from PBMCs. These receptors came from a man aged 50 or older in good health and CMV-seronegative.

This clone was detected only once. The chain is built from TRBV7-9 and TRBJ1-2, with 9 positions matching TRBD1. After removal of 2 bases from V and 6 bases from J, the junction contained 10 bases not matched to a gene. Germline lookup yields CDR1 SEHNR and CDR2 FQNEAQ (reference sequence). This CDR3 is 16 amino acids long. The CDR3 bases are TGTGCCAGCAGCTTAAGGGGGGGGGACAGGGCGCATGGCTACACCTTC. It specifies CASSLRGGDRAHGYTF.

Here the CDR3 DNA reads TGCAGCGTCCTGACAGGGTACAACACTGAAGCTTTCTTT. It specifies CSVLTGYNTEAFF. This chain joins TRBV29-1 and TRBJ1-1; 7 bases match TRBD1. CDR1 and CDR2 (germline): SQVTM, ANQGSEA. The CDR3 loop spans 13 amino acids. V was pared by 6 bases and J by 2 bases, with 6 bases of the junction left unmatched. Based on the CDR3 plus reference TRBV29-1 and TRBJ1-1, the full variable domain is SAVISQKPSRDICQRGTSLTIQCQVDSQVTMMFWYRQQPGQSLTLIATANQGSEATYESGFVIDKFPISRPNLTFSTLTVSNMSPEDSSIYLCSVLTGYNTEAFFGQGTRLTVV.

The genes are TRBV7-2 and TRBJ2-7; the D gene is possibly TRBD2 (6 bases). V was pared by 5 bases and J by 4 bases, with 15 bases between. Germline loops: CDR1 SGHTA, CDR2 FQGNSA. The CDR3 is 14 residues long. This CDR3 reads CASSGGTHGYEQYF. CDR3 in DNA: TGTGCCAGCAGCGGCGGGACCCACGGATACGAGCAGTACTTC.

This clone was detected a few times. This chain links TRBV30 with TRBJ1-5; 7 bases align to TRBD1. The CDR3 has 13 residues. The germline V gene has CDR1 GTSNPN and CDR2 SVGIG (reference sequence). V shed 1 base and J 5 bases; nucleotides not matched to a gene: 2. CDR3 protein: CAWSGQGDQPQHF. The CDR3 DNA reads as TGTGCCTGGAGTGGGCAGGGGGATCAGCCCCAGCATTTT.

This sequence joins TRBV14 and TRBJ2-3; D perhaps matches TRBD2 (5 bases). The germline V and J ends were trimmed by 4 bases and 6 bases, with 14 bases remaining between them. CDR1 and CDR2 (germline): SGHDN, FVKESK. The CDR3 covers 14 residues. The CDR3: CASSLIAGRDTQYF. DNA for the CDR3: TGTGCCAGCAGCCTAATTGCGGGCAGGGATACGCAGTATTTT. The variable domain in full, completed from reference TRBV14 and TRBJ2-3, reads EAGVTQFPSHSVIEKGQTVTLRCDPISGHDNLYWYRRVMGKEIKFLLHFVKESKQDESGMPNNRFLAERTGGTYSTLKVQPAELEDSGVYFCASSLIAGRDTQYFGPGTRLTVL.

CDR3 loop: CASSVGGGQGAFF. CDR3 nucleotide sequence: TGTGCCAGCAGTGTGGGGGGTGGACAGGGGGCTTTCTTT. The genes are TRBV6-5 and TRBJ1-1; 9 bases are shared with TRBD1. This CDR3 is 13 amino acids long. Germline V gene sequence: CDR1 MNHEY, CDR2 SVGAGI. Unmatched junction bases numbered 9, after V lost 5 bases and J lost 11 bases.

This chain uses TRBV10-3 with TRBJ2-1, with D possibly matching TRBD1 (5 bases). Per the germline V gene, CDR1 is ENHRY and CDR2 is SYGVKD. This CDR3 contains 14 residues. V dropped 0 bases and J dropped 8 bases, with 11 bases sitting between them. The CDR3 spells CAISESGRVDEQFF. DNA of the CDR3: TGTGCCATCAGTGAGTCGGGCAGGGTGGATGAGCAGTTCTTC.

This rearrangement joins TRBV15 to TRBJ1-4, with 9 bases identical to TRBD1. The trim removed 3 bases at V and 1 base at J, leaving 9 bases unmatched. There are 18 residues in the CDR3. Germline V gene data show CDR1 as LNHNV and CDR2 as YYDKDF (reference sequence). CDR3 loop: CATSSRGQGRGTNEKLFF. The CDR3 nucleotides read TGTGCCACCAGCAGTCGCGGACAGGGGAGGGGAACTAATGAAAAACTGTTTTTT.

This rearrangement joins TRBV18 to TRBJ2-5; weak D call: TRBD1 (6 bases). This CDR3 is built from 13 residues. Trimming removed 5 bases at V and 5 bases at J, with 12 bases between. The germline V gene encodes CDR1 KGHSH and CDR2 LQKENI. The CDR3 DNA sequence: TGTGCCAGCTCATCCAACAGGGTTGAGACCCAGTACTTC. Translated: CASSSNRVETQYF. Variable domain in full (rest from reference TRBV18 and TRBJ2-5): NAGVMQNPRHLVRRRGQEARLRCSPMKGHSHVYWYRQLPEEGLKFMVYLQKENIIDESGMPKERFSAEFPKEGPSILRIQQVVRGDSAAYFCASSSNRVETQYFGPGTRLLVL.

V and J are TRBV11-2 and TRBJ1-1, with D unresolved. The CDR3 extends over 13 amino acids. Germline V gene lookup returns CDR1 SGHAT and CDR2 FQNNGV. V lost 2 bases to trimming and J lost 2 bases, with 6 bases between them. The CDR3 region is CASSLSPNTEAFF. In DNA form, the CDR3 reads TGTGCCAGCAGCTTATCCCCTAACACTGAAGCTTTCTTT.

The rearrangement links TRBV6-1 to TRBJ2-3; 8 nucleotides match TRBD2. This CDR3 contains 13 residues. Trimming took 7 bases from V and 7 from J; bases not matched to a gene: 7. The germline V gene encodes CDR1 MNHNS and CDR2 SASEGT. The CDR3 sequence: CASTESGGNTQYF. The DNA for the CDR3 is TGTGCCAGCACCGAAAGCGGGGGAAATACGCAGTATTTT.

The rearrangement links TRBV4-3 to TRBJ2-1, with 8 bases matching TRBD2. V gave up 0 bases and J gave up 2 bases; unmatched junction bases: 6. Germline V gives CDR1 LGHNA, CDR2 YSLEER. This CDR3 spans 17 amino acids. CDR3: CASSQEPAGAPYNEQFF. CDR3 coding DNA: TGCGCCAGCAGCCAAGAACCAGCGGGAGCTCCCTACAATGAGCAGTTCTTC.

The V gene is TRBV4-2, the J gene TRBJ2-1; 8 nucleotides line up with TRBD2. There are 16 residues in the CDR3. The ends lost 1 base at V and 7 bases at J; junction bases unmatched: 9. Germline lookup yields CDR1 LGHNA and CDR2 YNFKEQ. CDR3 amino acids: CASSQGVSGGGNEQFF. In DNA form, the CDR3 reads TGTGCCAGCAGCCAAGGGGTGTCGGGAGGGGGGAATGAGCAGTTCTTC.

The chain has TRBV9 and TRBJ2-5, with 9 bases matching TRBD1. Germline V gene sequence: CDR1 SGDLS, CDR2 YYNGEE. With V trimmed by 3 bases and J by 3 bases, 9 bases remained unmatched. This CDR3 contains 16 residues. CDR3 coding DNA: TGTGCCAGCAGCGGTCCCGGGACAGGGAGAGAAGAGACCCAGTACTTC. This gives the protein CASSGPGTGREETQYF.

The V call is TRBV19, the J call TRBJ2-5, with a tentative D call TRBD1 (6 bases). Trimming shortened V by 8 bases and J by 1 base, and 14 bases separated the two germline ends. CDR1 is LNHDA, CDR2 SQIVND, per germline (reference sequence). The CDR3 length is 14 residues. Here the CDR3 reads CASALARGQETQYF. CDR3 in DNA: TGTGCCAGTGCTTTGGCCAGGGGCCAAGAGACCCAGTACTTC.

The chain recombines TRBV6-5 with TRBJ1-2; the D is unclear. The germline gives CDR1 MNHEY, CDR2 SVGAGI. The CDR3 length is 14 residues. Trimming took off 6 bases at V and 3 bases at J, with 14 bases between the two ends. CDR3 amino acids: CASRTQTRDYGYTF. As DNA, the CDR3 is TGTGCCAGCAGAACACAAACTCGGGACTATGGCTACACCTTC.

This clone was detected only once. The V and J genes are TRBV6-1 and TRBJ2-5; 12 bases fit TRBD1. The assigned J gene may be wrong: the sequence end matches TRBJ2-7 better. Germline-derived CDR1 and CDR2 are MNHNS and SASEGT. The CDR3 totals 14 residues. CDR3 amino acids: CASIGTGGNYEQYF. Written as DNA, the CDR3 is TGTGCCAGCATCGGGACAGGGGGCAACTACGAGCAGTACTTC.

The chain uses TRBV6-5 and TRBJ2-7, with D perhaps matching TRBD1 (6 bases). The CDR3 is 13 residues long. Trimming left V 5 bases short and J 3 bases short, with 11 bases between. The germline gives CDR1 MNHEY, CDR2 SVGAGI. The CDR3: CASSPGQFYEQYF. CDR3 DNA: TGTGCCAGCAGTCCCGGACAGTTCTACGAGCAGTACTTC.

The chain links TRBV28 to TRBJ2-1; 12 bases match TRBD2. This CDR3 contains 15 residues. The trim removed 5 bases at V and 6 bases at J, leaving 5 bases unmatched. Germline-derived CDR1 and CDR2 are MDHEN and SYDVKM. The CDR3 DNA reads TGTGCCAGCAGTCCCGGGACTAGCGGGTCCAATGAGCAGTTCTTC. This codes for CASSPGTSGSNEQFF.

The table lists this clone with a count of one. Here the CDR3 DNA reads TGTGCCAGCAGCTTAAAGGGGACTAAGCAGTTCTTC. It is translated as CASSLKGTKQFF. This sequence joins TRBV7-9 and TRBJ2-1; 7 nucleotides match TRBD2. The J segment lost 11 bases and the V segment lost 2 bases, leaving 3 bases of the junction unmatched. The CDR3 has 12 residues. The germline CDR1 and CDR2 sequences are SEHNR and FQNEAQ (reference sequence).

This clone was seen just once. The chain employs TRBV6-1 and TRBJ2-7, with 11 bases fitting TRBD1. The germline CDR1 and CDR2 sequences are MNHNS and SASEGT. The V and J ends lost 6 bases and 6 bases, in that order; junction bases with no gene match: 4. This CDR3 region has 13 residues. The CDR3 loop is CASRSDRGLEQYF. The CDR3 coding sequence is TGTGCCAGCAGATCGGACAGGGGGCTCGAGCAGTACTTC.

The chain combines TRBV7-9 with TRBJ2-1; 10 bases match TRBD2. Germline CDR1 reads SEHNR; CDR2 reads FQNEAQ (reference sequence). This CDR3 spans 16 amino acids. V shed 5 bases, J shed 5 bases, and the junction held 9 bases outside the gene matches. The CDR3, as DNA: TGTGCCAGCAGCCCCCGACTAGCGGGCCCTGACAATGAGCAGTTCTTC. Translated, it gives CASSPRLAGPDNEQFF.

The chain uses TRBV7-9 and TRBJ1-2, with TRBD1 matching over 7 bases. Per germline, CDR1 SEHNR and CDR2 FQNEAQ (reference sequence). This CDR3 is built from 16 residues. Unmatched junction bases numbered 15, after V lost 5 bases and J lost 6 bases. The CDR3 here is CASSPGGSGGTDGYTF. The CDR3 DNA follows: TGTGCCAGCAGCCCCGGGGGTTCAGGGGGTACAGATGGCTACACCTTC. Full variable domain (remainder filled in from reference TRBV7-9 and TRBJ1-2): DTGVSQNPRHKITKRGQNVTFRCDPISEHNRLYWYRQTLGQGPEFLTYFQNEAQLEKSRLLSDRFSAERPKGSFSTLEIQRTEQGDSAMYLCASSPGGSGGTDGYTFGSGTRLTVV.

This chain links TRBV2 with TRBJ2-7; D unclear. Germline V CDR1 and CDR2: SNHLY, FYNNEI. With 3 bases removed from V and 7 bases from J, the gap between germline ends came to 10 bases. The CDR3 is made up of 12 amino acids. CDR3 nucleotide sequence: TGTGCCAGCAGTGATGACTCCTGGGAGCAGTACTTC. It is translated as CASSDDSWEQYF.

The table lists this clone with a count of one. The chain recombines TRBV7-2 with TRBJ2-5, with 10 bases lining up with TRBD2. The length of the CDR3 is 16 residues. Germline V gene lookup returns CDR1 SGHTA and CDR2 FQGNSA. V gave up 2 bases and J gave up 1 base; unmatched junction bases: 4. CDR3 in DNA: TGTGCCAGCAGCTTATTCTTAGCGGGGGGCCAAGAGACCCAGTACTTC. Translated: CASSLFLAGGQETQYF.